These T cell receptor beta chains were read from a single sample in a study of T cells in Graves' hyperthyroidism and ophthalmopathy. MiXCR was run by TCRdb on the multiplex PCR reads, yielding one entry per CDR3 protein. Among about 250,000 distinct CDR3 sequences, approximately 23% were seen once, and the ten largest hold about 40%. Sequencing was done on a sample of blood. All receptors come from a middle-aged woman with Graves' ophthalmopathy. The CDR3 runs from the conserved cysteine through the conserved F or W. D genes are given only for firm matches. Clone sizes are given selectively: once, few, many, or a class where the clone is expanded.

v_gene,d_gene,abundance,j_gene,len,CDR3aa,CDR3nt
TRBV28,TRBD2,NA,TRBJ2-7,12,CAISGRFYEQYF,TGTGCCATCAGCGGGAGGTTCTACGAGCAGTACTTC
TRBV19,TRBD1,many,TRBJ1-5,17,CASSPSDRGGGNQPQHF,TGTGCCAGTAGTCCTTCGGACAGGGGAGGTGGCAATCAGCCCCAGCATTTT
TRBV12-3/TRBV12-4,NA,NA,TRBJ2-2,14,CASSLYRDTGELFF,TGTGCCAGCAGTTTATACCGGGACACCGGGGAGCTGTTTTTT
TRBV30,NA,many,TRBJ1-6,13,CACPRGGNSPLHF,TGTGCCTGTCCTAGGGGAGGGAATTCACCCCTCCACTTT
TRBV6-2/TRBV6-3,TRBD1,NA,TRBJ2-2,15,CASIRQGLNTGELFF,TGTGCCAGCATTCGACAGGGGCTTAACACCGGGGAGCTGTTTTTT
TRBV2,TRBD1,many,TRBJ1-5,15,CASRPGQGFGQPQHF,TGTGCCAGCAGGCCTGGACAGGGTTTTGGACAGCCCCAGCATTTT
TRBV7-9,TRBD2,many,TRBJ2-5,16,CASSLALTSGQETQYF,TGTGCCAGCAGCTTAGCCCTAACTAGCGGCCAAGAGACCCAGTACTTC
TRBV5-1,NA,many,TRBJ2-7,18,CASSLVPSGSTLSREQYF,TGCGCCAGCAGCTTGGTACCCTCGGGGTCTACCCTATCTCGGGAGCAGTACTTC
TRBV6-1,TRBD1,many,TRBJ1-2,14,CASMTGQGAIGYTF,TGTGCCAGCATGACGGGACAGGGGGCGATTGGCTACACCTTC
TRBV27,TRBD1,many,TRBJ1-5,16,CASSPLSEGAGQPQHF,TGTGCCAGCAGCCCCTTATCGGAGGGGGCAGGGCAGCCCCAGCATTTT
TRBV28,NA,many,TRBJ2-5,12,CASRDRWGTQYF,TGTGCCAGCAGAGACCGATGGGGGACCCAGTACTTC
TRBV20-1,NA,many,TRBJ1-1,16,CSAPSRPELRYTEAFF,TGCAGTGCTCCCTCCCGGCCGGAACTTAGGTACACTGAAGCTTTCTTT
TRBV15,TRBD1,NA,TRBJ1-1,18,CATTFGTGRISSGTEAFF,TGTGCCACCACTTTCGGGACAGGAAGAATTTCGTCGGGCACTGAAGCTTTCTTT
TRBV7-2,NA,many,TRBJ2-5,14,CASSLWMGEETQYF,TGTGCCAGCAGCTTATGGATGGGGGAAGAGACCCAGTACTTC
TRBV7-9,TRBD2,NA,TRBJ2-7,16,CASSFSGRETIYEQYF,TGTGCCAGCAGCTTTAGCGGGAGAGAAACAATCTACGAGCAGTACTTC
TRBV6-1,TRBD1,NA,TRBJ1-5,15,CASSPVTGGVQPQHF,TGTGCCAGCAGCCCCGTGACAGGGGGCGTCCAGCCCCAGCATTTT
TRBV9,NA,many,TRBJ2-5,16,CASSVGGGEGQETQYF,TGTGCCAGCAGCGTAGGTGGGGGAGAGGGACAAGAGACCCAGTACTTC